This T cell receptor beta chain appears in the sequencing data of a study of regulatory T cells in long-lasting Graves disease. Study at large: Under 3 months of antithyroid drugs had been taken by newly diagnosed Graves' patients. General observations from the study: Persistent Graves' patients had lower TCR diversity than newly diagnosed ones.

The table lists this clonotype with many counts. Antigen: not known. CDR3 length: 17 residues. Germline CDR1 SGHVS, CDR2 FNYEAQ. V gave up 5 bases and J gave up 2 bases; unmatched junction bases: 8. Time point given: newly diagnosed GD, antithyroid drugs for less than 3 months. The TCR library was made from RNA extracted from PBMCs. Each of the patients was recruited from an endocrinology department situated in Xi'an, China. Researchers made TCR beta libraries by using iRepertoire HTBI primers and running Arm-PCR on CDR3 regions. MiXCR was run by TCRdb on the multiplex PCR reads, yielding one entry per CDR3 protein. Of roughly 610,000 distinct CDR3 sequences detected, roughly 15% appear once; the ten largest clones hold about 12%. These data were also filed under a second study, of T cells in Graves' hyperthyroidism and ophthalmopathy. That publication notes: The TCR CDR3 first-round RT-PCR relied on the HTBI primer set.

The specimen was peripheral blood mononuclear cells (PBMCs), collected at new diagnosis, from a patient treated with antithyroid drugs. The chain couples TRBV7-6 to TRBJ2-3, with TRBD2 matching over 12 bases. This receptor was obtained from a man younger than 35 with Graves disease. CDR3 bases: TGTGCCAGCAGCCCCGGCACTAGCGGGAGGTCCACAGATACGCAGTATTTT. Translated: CASSPGTSGRSTDTQYF.